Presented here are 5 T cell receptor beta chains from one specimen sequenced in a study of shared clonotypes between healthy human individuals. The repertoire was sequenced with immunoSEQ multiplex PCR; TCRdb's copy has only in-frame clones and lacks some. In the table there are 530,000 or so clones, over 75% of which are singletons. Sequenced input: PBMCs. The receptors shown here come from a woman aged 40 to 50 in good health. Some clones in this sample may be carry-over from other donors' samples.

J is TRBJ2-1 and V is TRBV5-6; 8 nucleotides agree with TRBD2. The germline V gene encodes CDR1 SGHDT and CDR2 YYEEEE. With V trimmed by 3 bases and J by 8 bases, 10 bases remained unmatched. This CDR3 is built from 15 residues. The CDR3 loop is CASSYTGTSLDEQFF. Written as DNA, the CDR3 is TGTGCCAGCAGCTATACCGGGACTAGTCTCGATGAGCAGTTCTTC.

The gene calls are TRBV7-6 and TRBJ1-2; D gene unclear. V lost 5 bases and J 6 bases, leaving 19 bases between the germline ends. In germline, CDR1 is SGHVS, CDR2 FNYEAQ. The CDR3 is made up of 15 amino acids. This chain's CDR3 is CASSPDPTTLNGYTF. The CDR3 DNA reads TGTGCCAGCAGCCCGGACCCAACAACATTAAATGGCTACACCTTC.

The CDR3 sequence: CASSLGVSGTGVGYTF. The CDR3 nucleotides are TGCGCCAGCAGCTTGGGTGTATCGGGGACAGGGGTTGGCTACACCTTC. V usage is TRBV5-1 and J usage is TRBJ1-2; 10 bases are a match to TRBD1. Per germline, CDR1 SGHRS and CDR2 YFSETQ. V shed 0 bases and J 7 bases; nucleotides not matched to a gene: 9. The CDR3 extends over 16 amino acids.

The CDR3 here is CASSTGTSGNTGELFF. The DNA of the CDR3 is TGCGCCAGCAGCACGGGGACTAGCGGTAACACCGGGGAGCTGTTTTTT. The V gene is TRBV5-1, the J gene TRBJ2-2; TRBD2 matches 11 bases. The CDR3 totals 16 residues. Germline CDR1 and CDR2: SGHRS and YFSETQ. V shed 4 bases and J 2 bases; nucleotides not matched to a gene: 4.

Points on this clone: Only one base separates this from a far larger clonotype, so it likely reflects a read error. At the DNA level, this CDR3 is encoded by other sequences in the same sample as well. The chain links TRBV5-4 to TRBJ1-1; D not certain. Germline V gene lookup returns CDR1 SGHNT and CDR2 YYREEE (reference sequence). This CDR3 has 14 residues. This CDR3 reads CASSNIVVDTEAFF. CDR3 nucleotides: TGTGCCAGCAGCAATATCGTGGTTGACACTGAGGCTTTCTTT.